The T cell receptor beta chain described here comes from a study of cytomegalovirus exposure and HLA in healthy donors. The study's findings and limits: Trimming of TCR beta V- and J-genes showed a link, identified in a later analysis, to a missense DCLRE1C variant.

This clone came up once. The antigen is unknown. V shed 4 bases and J 0 bases; nucleotides not matched to a gene: 5. CDR1 and CDR2 (germline): SGHRS, YFSETQ. The CDR3 runs 16 residues. 13 Jbeta primers and 60 Vbeta primers were used for the PCR. Here immunoSEQ multiplex PCR was the method, and the copy in TCRdb shows in-frame clones only, minus some. The sample records 95,000 to 150,000 clones, around 67% being singletons. The rearrangement uses TRBV5-1 and TRBJ2-7, with 12 bases identical to TRBD1. The sample was PBMCs. The receptor's source is a man in his fifties or sixties in good health and CMV-seropositive. CDR3 region: CASSGTGGGNSYEQYF. DNA for the CDR3: TGCGCCAGCAGCGGGACAGGGGGCGGAAACTCCTACGAGCAGTACTTC.